Listed below are T cell receptor beta chains from one sample, sequenced in a study of regulatory T cells in long-lasting Graves disease. Via MiXCR, TCRdb re-called the multiplex PCR reads, giving one row per CDR3 protein. The sample gives around 470,000 distinct CDR3 sequences, approximately 15% of which show up once; approximately 15% is in the top ten. This same sample was also part of a study on T cells in Graves' hyperthyroidism and ophthalmopathy.

The material sequenced was peripheral blood mononuclear cells (PBMCs), taken at new diagnosis, from a patient treated with antithyroid drugs. These receptor sequences come from a woman aged 45-59 years with Graves disease. CDR3s include the opening cysteine and the closing phenylalanine or tryptophan. Fields, in order: CDR3 DNA, CDR3 protein, V gene, clone size, J gene, D gene. The D gene is left open where the match is weak. Not all rows give a size; the values are once, few, many and, for expanded clones, a class.

CDR3 DNA: TGTGCCAGCAGTCGCTCTCAGGTCACAGATACGCAGTATTTT
CDR3 protein: CASSRSQVTDTQYF
V gene: TRBV2
clone size: many
J gene: TRBJ2-3
D gene: .

CDR3 DNA: TGCGCCAGCAGTGAGAAGGTGGGACAGTCTAATGGCTACACCTTC
CDR3 protein: CASSEKVGQSNGYTF
V gene: TRBV10-2
clone size: many
J gene: TRBJ1-2
D gene: TRBD1

CDR3 DNA: TGTGCCAGTAACAGGGATAATAGCAATCAGCCCCAGCATTTT
CDR3 protein: CASNRDNSNQPQHF
V gene: TRBV6-2/TRBV6-3
clone size: few
J gene: TRBJ1-5
D gene: .

CDR3 DNA: TGTGCCAGCAGGACCGGGACCCAAGAGACCCAGTACTTC
CDR3 protein: CASRTGTQETQYF
V gene: TRBV7-6
clone size: many
J gene: TRBJ2-5
D gene: .

CDR3 DNA: TGCGCCAGCAGTGAGTCGCTCCCGGGACTAGCGGGAGGCCCCCTCGAGCAGTACTTC
CDR3 protein: CASSESLPGLAGGPLEQYF
V gene: TRBV10-1
clone size: many
J gene: TRBJ2-7
D gene: TRBD2

CDR3 DNA: TGTGCCAGCACATACAGGGGGCTGTTGAATGAGCAGTTCTTC
CDR3 protein: CASTYRGLLNEQFF
V gene: TRBV2
clone size: many
J gene: TRBJ2-1
D gene: TRBD1

CDR3 DNA: TGTGCCAGCAGTTTTGGAGGATTTGTGAACAATGAGCAGTTCTTC
CDR3 protein: CASSFGGFVNNEQFF
V gene: TRBV28
clone size: few
J gene: TRBJ2-1
D gene: .

CDR3 DNA: TGCAGTGCCACCAGCGGCTCCTACGAGCAGTACTTC
CDR3 protein: CSATSGSYEQYF
V gene: TRBV20-1
clone size: many
J gene: TRBJ2-7
D gene: .

CDR3 DNA: TGTGCCAGCAGTTACCAACAGATGGGGGACTATGGCTACACCTTC
CDR3 protein: CASSYQQMGDYGYTF
V gene: TRBV6-5
clone size: many
J gene: TRBJ1-2
D gene: .

CDR3 DNA: TGTGCCAGCACACCTTTAATTAGGGTTGGCACTGAAGCTTTCTTT
CDR3 protein: CASTPLIRVGTEAFF
V gene: TRBV18
clone size: .
J gene: TRBJ1-1
D gene: .

CDR3 DNA: TGTGCCAGCTCACCACCATCTGACACAGATACGCAGTATTTT
CDR3 protein: CASSPPSDTDTQYF
V gene: TRBV18
clone size: many
J gene: TRBJ2-3
D gene: .

CDR3 DNA: TGTGCCAGCAGCTCCAGGGGGCGCGGTTCTGGAGAGACCCAGTACTTC
CDR3 protein: CASSSRGRGSGETQYF
V gene: TRBV11-1
clone size: .
J gene: TRBJ2-5
D gene: TRBD1

CDR3 DNA: TGCAGTGCTAGAGATCCGTGGGCGGCGGAGGAGCAGTTCTTC
CDR3 protein: CSARDPWAAEEQFF
V gene: TRBV20-1
clone size: few
J gene: TRBJ2-1
D gene: .

CDR3 DNA: TGTGCCAGCAGCTTAGACGGGTCGAACACCGGGGAGCTGTTTTTT
CDR3 protein: CASSLDGSNTGELFF
V gene: TRBV7-2
clone size: few
J gene: TRBJ2-2
D gene: .

CDR3 DNA: TGTGCCAGCAGCAGGGCCCTAGCGGGAACGAATGAGCAGTTCTTC
CDR3 protein: CASSRALAGTNEQFF
V gene: TRBV7-9
clone size: .
J gene: TRBJ2-1
D gene: TRBD2

CDR3 DNA: TGCGCCAGCAGCTTCGGCATTGGACTAGCGGGAGGTAGATACGAGCAGTACTTC
CDR3 protein: CASSFGIGLAGGRYEQYF
V gene: TRBV5-1
clone size: .
J gene: TRBJ2-7
D gene: TRBD2

CDR3 DNA: TGTGCCAGCAGTGACTCCGGGACAGGGACGTTCGAGCAGTACTTC
CDR3 protein: CASSDSGTGTFEQYF
V gene: TRBV2
clone size: many
J gene: TRBJ2-7
D gene: TRBD1

CDR3 DNA: TGTGCCAGCAGCTTTGATCGGGAGGGGTACAATGAGCAGTTCTTC
CDR3 protein: CASSFDREGYNEQFF
V gene: TRBV7-2
clone size: .
J gene: TRBJ2-1
D gene: TRBD2

CDR3 DNA: TGCGCCAGCAGCCAAGTGCCAACAGGGGGGAACGAGCAGTACTTC
CDR3 protein: CASSQVPTGGNEQYF
V gene: TRBV4-1
clone size: .
J gene: TRBJ2-7
D gene: TRBD1

CDR3 DNA: TGTGCCAGCAAGATGTTAGACAAAAACATTCAGTACTTC
CDR3 protein: CASKMLDKNIQYF
V gene: TRBV27
clone size: many
J gene: TRBJ2-4
D gene: .

CDR3 DNA: TGTGCCAGCAGCCAAGTTATGTGGGCGGTGGGCTCCTACAATGAGCAGTTCTTC
CDR3 protein: CASSQVMWAVGSYNEQFF
V gene: TRBV3-1
clone size: few
J gene: TRBJ2-1
D gene: .

CDR3 DNA: TGCGCCAGCAGCTTGTTGGGGGGAGGTTACTATGAGCAGTTCTTC
CDR3 protein: CASSLLGGGYYEQFF
V gene: TRBV5-1
clone size: .
J gene: TRBJ2-1
D gene: .

CDR3 DNA: TGTGCCAGCAGCTTTCGTCCAGGAGAAAACACTGAAGCTTTCTTT
CDR3 protein: CASSFRPGENTEAFF
V gene: TRBV11-1
clone size: few
J gene: TRBJ1-1
D gene: .

CDR3 DNA: TGCGCCAGCAGCCTAACCGGGACAGGAGCTTCTGGGGCCAACGTCCTGACTTTC
CDR3 protein: CASSLTGTGASGANVLTF
V gene: TRBV4-1
clone size: many
J gene: TRBJ2-6
D gene: TRBD1

CDR3 DNA: TGTGCCAGCAGCCAAACAGGGGGCGCAAATGGCTACACCTTC
CDR3 protein: CASSQTGGANGYTF
V gene: TRBV3-1
clone size: many
J gene: TRBJ1-2
D gene: TRBD1

CDR3 DNA: TGCAGTGCACCAAGCGGGCCCCAAGAGACCCAGTACTTC
CDR3 protein: CSAPSGPQETQYF
V gene: TRBV20-1
clone size: .
J gene: TRBJ2-5
D gene: .

CDR3 DNA: TGTGCCAGCTCACCAGGGATGGGGAGCAATCAGCCCCAGCATTTT
CDR3 protein: CASSPGMGSNQPQHF
V gene: TRBV18
clone size: many
J gene: TRBJ1-5
D gene: .

CDR3 DNA: TGTGCCACCGAAACAGGGGTCATCGTGAACACTGAAGCTTTCTTT
CDR3 protein: CATETGVIVNTEAFF
V gene: TRBV28
clone size: .
J gene: TRBJ1-1
D gene: TRBD1

CDR3 DNA: TGTGCCAGCAGCTCCCCGAGCGGCCTCTCCTACGAGCAGTACTTC
CDR3 protein: CASSSPSGLSYEQYF
V gene: TRBV7-2
clone size: many
J gene: TRBJ2-7
D gene: .

CDR3 DNA: TGTGCCAGCAGTCTTGGACAGAGAGATTTC
CDR3 protein: CASSLGQRDF
V gene: TRBV27
clone size: many
J gene: TRBJ2-5
D gene: .

CDR3 DNA: TGTGCCAGCAGCTTAGTAGCGGGAGCGAAGAATGAGCAGTTCTTC
CDR3 protein: CASSLVAGAKNEQFF
V gene: TRBV11-2
clone size: .
J gene: TRBJ2-1
D gene: TRBD2

CDR3 DNA: TGTGCCAGCAGCTTGGCTACTAGCGCGGAGACCCAGTACTTC
CDR3 protein: CASSLATSAETQYF
V gene: TRBV5-6
clone size: .
J gene: TRBJ2-5
D gene: TRBD2

CDR3 DNA: TGCGCCAGCAGCTTGGCGGGGGGCCTCAGCTGTTCCCCCACTGAAGCTTTCTTT
CDR3 protein: CASSLAGGLSCSPTEAFF
V gene: TRBV5-1
clone size: many
J gene: TRBJ1-1
D gene: .

CDR3 DNA: TGTGCCAGCAGCGGCCTAGGACTGGGCACCGGGGAGCTGTTTTTT
CDR3 protein: CASSGLGLGTGELFF
V gene: TRBV12-3/TRBV12-4
clone size: many
J gene: TRBJ2-2
D gene: .

CDR3 DNA: TGCGCCAGCAGTGACGACAGGGCCACTGAAGCTTTCTTT
CDR3 protein: CASSDDRATEAFF
V gene: TRBV10-2
clone size: many
J gene: TRBJ1-1
D gene: TRBD1

CDR3 DNA: TGTGCCAGCAGCCAAGATGAGACAGCTAATCAGCCCCAGCATTTT
CDR3 protein: CASSQDETANQPQHF
V gene: TRBV3-1
clone size: many
J gene: TRBJ1-5
D gene: .

CDR3 DNA: TGCAGCGTGGACTCCGGCTTCGGCGAGCAGTACTTC
CDR3 protein: CSVDSGFGEQYF
V gene: TRBV29-1
clone size: few
J gene: TRBJ2-7
D gene: .

CDR3 DNA: TGTGCCAGCAGCTTAGATCTCGGCTCCCCCGGTAGTATGTACTTC
CDR3 protein: CASSLDLGSPGSMYF
V gene: TRBV11-2
clone size: many
J gene: TRBJ2-7
D gene: .

CDR3 DNA: TGTGCCAGCAGCTCCGGGACTTCCCATGGCTCCTACAATGAGCAGTTCTTC
CDR3 protein: CASSSGTSHGSYNEQFF
V gene: TRBV11-2
clone size: many
J gene: TRBJ2-1
D gene: .

CDR3 DNA: TGTGCCAGCAGCCTAGGCGCTTATTTCTCCTACGAGCAGTACTTC
CDR3 protein: CASSLGAYFSYEQYF
V gene: TRBV5-6
clone size: many
J gene: TRBJ2-7
D gene: .

CDR3 DNA: TGTGCCAGCAGGTGGTTAGGGAACACTGAAGCTTTCTTT
CDR3 protein: CASRWLGNTEAFF
V gene: TRBV6-1
clone size: many
J gene: TRBJ1-1
D gene: .